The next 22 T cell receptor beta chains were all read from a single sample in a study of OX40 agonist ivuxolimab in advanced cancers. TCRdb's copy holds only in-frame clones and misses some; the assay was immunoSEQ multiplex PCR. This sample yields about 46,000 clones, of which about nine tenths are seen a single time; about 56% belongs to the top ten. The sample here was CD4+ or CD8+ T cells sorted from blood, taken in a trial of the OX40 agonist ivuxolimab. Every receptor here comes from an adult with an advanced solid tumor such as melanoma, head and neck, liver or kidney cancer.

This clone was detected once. The CDR3 bases are TGTGCCAGCAGCTCCCCCGGCGCCCTTTGGGGCTACACCTTC. Protein: CASSSPGALWGYTF. V and J are TRBV7-9 and TRBJ1-2; no clear D. Germline CDR1 SEHNR, CDR2 FQNEAQ (reference sequence). Trimming cost V 4 bases and J 8 bases, with 17 bases left between them. The length of the CDR3 is 14 residues.

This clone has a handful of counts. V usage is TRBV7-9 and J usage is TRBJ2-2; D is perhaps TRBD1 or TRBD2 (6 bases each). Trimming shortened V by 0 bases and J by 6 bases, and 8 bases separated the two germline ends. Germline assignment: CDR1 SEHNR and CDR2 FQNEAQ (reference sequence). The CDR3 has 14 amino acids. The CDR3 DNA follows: TGTGCCAGCAGCTTAGCCGGGGGCGCCGGGGAGCTGTTTTTT. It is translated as CASSLAGGAGELFF.

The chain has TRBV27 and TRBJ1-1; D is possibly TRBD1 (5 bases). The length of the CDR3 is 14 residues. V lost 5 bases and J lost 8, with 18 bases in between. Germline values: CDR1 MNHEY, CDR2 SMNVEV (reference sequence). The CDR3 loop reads CASSILRGSAEAFF. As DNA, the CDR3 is TGTGCCAGCAGTATCTTGAGGGGTTCGGCAGAAGCTTTCTTT.

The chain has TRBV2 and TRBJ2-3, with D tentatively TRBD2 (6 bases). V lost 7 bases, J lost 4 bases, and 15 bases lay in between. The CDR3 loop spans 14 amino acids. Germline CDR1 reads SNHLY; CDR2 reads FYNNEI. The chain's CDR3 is CASTKAEGPDTQYF. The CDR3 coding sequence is TGTGCCAGCACTAAAGCGGAGGGGCCAGATACGCAGTATTTT.

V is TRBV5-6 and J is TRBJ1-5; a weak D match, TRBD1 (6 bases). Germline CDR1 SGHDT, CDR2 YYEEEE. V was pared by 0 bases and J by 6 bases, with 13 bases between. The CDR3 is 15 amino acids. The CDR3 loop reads CASSLGGGAGQPQHF. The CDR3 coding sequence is TGTGCCAGCAGCTTGGGCGGGGGGGCCGGTCAGCCCCAGCATTTT.

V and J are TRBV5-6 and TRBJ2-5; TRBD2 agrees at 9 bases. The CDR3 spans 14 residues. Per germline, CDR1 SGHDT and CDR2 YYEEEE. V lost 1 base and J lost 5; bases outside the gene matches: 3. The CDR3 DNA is TGTGCCAGCAGCTTGACTAGCGGGTATGAGACCCAGTACTTC. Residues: CASSLTSGYETQYF.

This CDR3 is CASSDRGHETQYF. CDR3 DNA sequence: TGTGCCAGCAGCGACAGGGGCCACGAGACCCAGTACTTC. The chain combines TRBV11-3 with TRBJ2-5; 8 bases are shared with TRBD1. The germline V gene encodes CDR1 SGHNT and CDR2 YENEEA. After removal of 5 bases from V and 5 bases from J, the junction contained 4 bases not matched to a gene. The CDR3 has 13 amino acids.

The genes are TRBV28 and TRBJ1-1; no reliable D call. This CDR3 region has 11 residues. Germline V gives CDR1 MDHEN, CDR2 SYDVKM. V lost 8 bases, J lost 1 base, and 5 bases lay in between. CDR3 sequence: CASERNTEAFF. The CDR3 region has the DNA TGTGCCAGCGAGAGGAACACTGAAGCTTTCTTT.

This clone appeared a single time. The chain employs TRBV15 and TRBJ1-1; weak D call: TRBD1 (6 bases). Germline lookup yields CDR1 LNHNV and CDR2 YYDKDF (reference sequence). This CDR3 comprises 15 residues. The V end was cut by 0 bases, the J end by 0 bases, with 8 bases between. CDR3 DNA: TGTGCCACCAGCAGAGAGTGGACAGTGAACACTGAAGCTTTCTTT. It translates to CATSREWTVNTEAFF.

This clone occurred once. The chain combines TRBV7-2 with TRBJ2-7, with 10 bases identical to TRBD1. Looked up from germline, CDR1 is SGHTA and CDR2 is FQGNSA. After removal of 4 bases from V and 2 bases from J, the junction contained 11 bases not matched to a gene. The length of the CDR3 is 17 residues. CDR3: CASSYITGTGVPYEQYF. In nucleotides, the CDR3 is TGTGCCAGCAGCTACATAACCGGGACAGGGGTCCCCTACGAGCAGTACTTC.

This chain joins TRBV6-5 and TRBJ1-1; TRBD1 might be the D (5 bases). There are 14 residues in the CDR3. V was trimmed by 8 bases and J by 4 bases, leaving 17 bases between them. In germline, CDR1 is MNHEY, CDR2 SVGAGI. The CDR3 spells CASGVGAGSTEAFF. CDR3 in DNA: TGTGCCAGCGGTGTAGGGGCTGGGAGCACTGAAGCTTTCTTT.

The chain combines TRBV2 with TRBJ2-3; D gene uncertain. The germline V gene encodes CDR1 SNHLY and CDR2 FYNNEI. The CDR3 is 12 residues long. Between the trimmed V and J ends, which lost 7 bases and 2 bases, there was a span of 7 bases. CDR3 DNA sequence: TGTGCCAGCAAACTCGACACAGATACGCAGTATTTT. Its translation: CASKLDTDTQYF.

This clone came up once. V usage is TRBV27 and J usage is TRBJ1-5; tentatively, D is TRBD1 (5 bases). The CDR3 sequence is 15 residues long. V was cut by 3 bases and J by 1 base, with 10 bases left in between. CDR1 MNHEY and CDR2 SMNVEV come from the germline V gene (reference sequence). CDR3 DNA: TGTGCCAGCAGTTTCCAGGGTTTGAGCAATCAGCCCCAGCATTTT. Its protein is CASSFQGLSNQPQHF.

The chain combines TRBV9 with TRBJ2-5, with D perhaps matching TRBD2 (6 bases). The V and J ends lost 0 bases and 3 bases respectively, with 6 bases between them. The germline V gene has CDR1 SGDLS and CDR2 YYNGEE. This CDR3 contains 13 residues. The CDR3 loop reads CASSVEREETQYF. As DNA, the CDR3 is TGTGCCAGCAGCGTAGAGCGGGAAGAGACCCAGTACTTC.

The CDR3 nucleotides are TGTGCCAGCAGCTCGGCTAGCGGTTACGAGCAGTACTTC. The encoded protein is CASSSASGYEQYF. The chain is built from TRBV7-2 and TRBJ2-7, with 7 bases that match TRBD2. V dropped 4 bases and J dropped 4; count of bases not matched to a gene: 4. Germline CDR1 reads SGHTA; CDR2 reads FQGNSA. This CDR3 is 13 amino acids long. Full variable domain (rest looked up from reference TRBV7-2 and TRBJ2-7): GAGVSQSPSNKVTEKGKDVELRCDPISGHTALYWYRQSLGQGLEFLIYFQGNSAPDKSGLPSDRFSAERTGGSVSTLTIQRTQQEDSAVYLCASSSASGYEQYFGPGTRLTVT.

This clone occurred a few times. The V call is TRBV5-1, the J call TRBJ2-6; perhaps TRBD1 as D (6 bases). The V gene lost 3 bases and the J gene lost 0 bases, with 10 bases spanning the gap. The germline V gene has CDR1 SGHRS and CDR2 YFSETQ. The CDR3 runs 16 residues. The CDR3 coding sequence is TGCGCCAGCAGCTGGGGACACCTCTCTGGGGCCAACGTCCTGACTTTC. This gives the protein CASSWGHLSGANVLTF.

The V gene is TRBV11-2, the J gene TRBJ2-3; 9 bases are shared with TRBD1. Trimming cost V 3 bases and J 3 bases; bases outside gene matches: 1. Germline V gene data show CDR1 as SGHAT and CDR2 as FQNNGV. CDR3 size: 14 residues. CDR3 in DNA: TGTGCCAGCAGCTTCGACAGGGGGACAGATACGCAGTATTTT. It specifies CASSFDRGTDTQYF.

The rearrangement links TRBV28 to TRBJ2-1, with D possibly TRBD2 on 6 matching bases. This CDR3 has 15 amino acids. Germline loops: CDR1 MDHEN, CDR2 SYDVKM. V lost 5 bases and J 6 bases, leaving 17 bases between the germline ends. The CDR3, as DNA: TGTGCCAGCAGTATCCCCGGGAGAGTCGTCAATGAGCAGTTCTTC. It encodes CASSIPGRVVNEQFF. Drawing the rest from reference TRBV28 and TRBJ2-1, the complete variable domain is DVKVTQSSRYLVKRTGEKVFLECVQDMDHENMFWYRQDPGLGLRLIYFSYDVKMKEKGDIPEGYSVSREKKERFSLILESASTNQTSMYLCASSIPGRVVNEQFFGPGTRLTVL.

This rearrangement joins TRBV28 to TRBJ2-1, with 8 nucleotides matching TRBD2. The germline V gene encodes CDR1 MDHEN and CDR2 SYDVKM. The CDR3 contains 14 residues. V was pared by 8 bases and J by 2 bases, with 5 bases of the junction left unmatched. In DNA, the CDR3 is TGTGCCAGCCAGCGGGGGATAGCCTACAATGAGCAGTTCTTC. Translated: CASQRGIAYNEQFF.

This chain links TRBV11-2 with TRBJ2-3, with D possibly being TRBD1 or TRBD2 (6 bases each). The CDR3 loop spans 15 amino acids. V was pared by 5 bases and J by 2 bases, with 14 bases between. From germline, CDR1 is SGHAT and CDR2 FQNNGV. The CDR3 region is CASSAPGGSTDTQYF. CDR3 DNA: TGTGCCAGCAGCGCGCCCGGGGGCTCCACAGATACGCAGTATTTT.

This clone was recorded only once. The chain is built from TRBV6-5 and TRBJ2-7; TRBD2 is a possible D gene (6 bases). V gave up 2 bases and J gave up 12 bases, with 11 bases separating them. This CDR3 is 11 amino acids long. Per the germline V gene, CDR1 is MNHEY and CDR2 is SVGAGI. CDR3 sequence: CASSYGRWWYF. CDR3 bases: TGTGCCAGCAGTTACGGGAGGTGGTGGTACTTC.

Here the CDR3 reads CASSQNSPGTDTQYF. CDR3 in DNA: TGTGCCAGCAGCCAAAATAGCCCGGGCACAGATACGCAGTATTTT. J is TRBJ2-3 and V is TRBV7-2; D is unclear. The germline V gene encodes CDR1 SGHTA and CDR2 FQGNSA. V shed 5 bases and J shed 1 base, with 13 bases lying between them. The CDR3 runs to 15 residues.